These 15 T cell receptor beta chains came from one sample sequenced in a study of CD8+CD57+ T cells in acquired aplastic anemia. TCR beta VDJ and CDR3 profiling used genomic DNA as template. TCRdb re-derived calls from the reads in MiXCR, one entry per CDR3 protein. Of about 200,000 distinct CDR3 sequences listed, roughly 60% were seen once; the top ten hold roughly 64%. Sequencing involved patients with CD8+CD57+ cell expansion previously shown by flow cytometry. Source material: sorted CD4+, CD8+, or CD8+CD57+ T cells (not recorded which) from PBMCs. Every receptor here comes from a human donor with aplastic anemia.

The V gene is TRBV29-1, the J gene TRBJ1-5; a possible D gene is TRBD1 (5 bases). V was pared by 4 bases and J by 2 bases, with 9 bases between. The germline V gene encodes CDR1 SQVTM and CDR2 ANQGSEA. CDR3 size: 13 residues. The CDR3 coding sequence is TGCAGCGTTGTCCAGGGAGGCAATCAGCCCCAGCATTTT. Its protein product is CSVVQGGNQPQHF.

In its sample, this clonotype was seen many times. The genes are TRBV7-8 and TRBJ2-7; D uncertain. Trimming shortened V by 5 bases and J by 6 bases, and 23 bases separated the two germline ends. Germline CDR1 reads SGHVS; CDR2 reads FQNEAQ. The CDR3 has 16 residues. The CDR3 loop reads CASSLPDLTRMGEQYF. CDR3 bases: TGTGCCAGCAGCCTCCCCGACCTGACGAGAATGGGCGAGCAGTACTTC.

The genes are TRBV7-9 and TRBJ2-1; D might be TRBD2 (5 bases). The CDR3 is 14 amino acids. CDR1 is SEHNR, CDR2 FQNEAQ, per germline (reference sequence). The V end lost 5 bases, the J end lost 3 bases, and 11 bases lay between the germline ends. This CDR3 is CASSPTGVYNEQFF. DNA for the CDR3: TGTGCCAGCAGCCCCACCGGGGTCTACAATGAGCAGTTCTTC.

This clonotype showed up just once. V gene TRBV20-1 combines with J gene TRBJ2-3; perhaps TRBD2 as D (5 bases). The germline V and J ends were trimmed by 2 bases and 2 bases, with 8 bases remaining between them. Germline V gives CDR1 DFQATT, CDR2 SNEGSKA (reference sequence). The CDR3 covers 13 residues. The CDR3 region is CSARLALTDTQYF. CDR3 sequence (DNA): TGCAGTGCTAGATTAGCGCTCACAGATACGCAGTATTTT.

This clonotype was recorded a few times. V is TRBV20-1 and J is TRBJ2-7; 8 bases align to TRBD1. V was clipped by 1 base and J by 3 bases; unmatched bases: 5. The CDR3 runs to 14 residues. In germline, CDR1 is DFQATT, CDR2 SNEGSKA (reference sequence). The CDR3, as DNA: TGCAGTGCTAGAGTCCGGACAGGGAACTACGAGCAGTACTTC. This translates into CSARVRTGNYEQYF.

The CDR3 DNA follows: TGCAGCGTTGGAGGCAGGGGACTTAATGAAAAACTGTTTTTT. Protein product: CSVGGRGLNEKLFF. The chain couples TRBV29-1 to TRBJ1-4; possibly TRBD1 for D (6 bases). This CDR3 is 14 amino acids long. The ends were cut back, 4 bases at V and 4 bases at J, with 13 bases in the middle. Germline CDR1 reads SQVTM; CDR2 reads ANQGSEA.

The chain employs TRBV10-3 and TRBJ2-2; 7 positions match TRBD1. This CDR3 comprises 15 residues. Germline values: CDR1 ENHRY, CDR2 SYGVKD. The junction had 1 base not matched to a gene; V was cut back by 2 bases and J by 1 base. This CDR3 is CAISEDRVNTGELFF. The CDR3 nucleotides read TGTGCCATCAGTGAGGACAGGGTGAACACCGGGGAGCTGTTTTTT.

This chain uses TRBV15 with TRBJ2-5, with 10 bases identical to TRBD1. Trimming took 3 bases from V and 5 from J; bases not matched to a gene: 12. There are 17 residues in the CDR3. The germline V gene has CDR1 LNHNV and CDR2 YYDKDF (reference sequence). CDR3 sequence reads: CATSSSRSGQGSETQYF. As DNA, the CDR3 is TGTGCCACCAGCAGCTCCAGGTCGGGACAGGGGAGTGAGACCCAGTACTTC.

This rearrangement joins TRBV5-1 to TRBJ2-7, with 8 bases fitting TRBD2. The CDR3 consists of 14 residues. After removal of 1 base from V and 9 bases from J, the junction contained 9 bases not matched to a gene. The germline CDR1 and CDR2 sequences are SGHRS and YFSETQ. CDR3 sequence: CASSLTGGVRVQYF. The DNA of the CDR3 is TGCGCCAGCAGCTTGACCGGGGGGGTTAGAGTGCAGTACTTC.

J is TRBJ2-7 and V is TRBV2, with TRBD1 matching 7 bases. Germline CDR1 SNHLY, CDR2 FYNNEI. The V segment lost 6 bases and the J segment 2 bases; nucleotides outside the gene matches: 10. This CDR3 is built from 15 residues. The CDR3: CASSHGTEGTYEQYF. CDR3 nucleotides: TGTGCCAGCAGCCATGGGACAGAAGGAACCTACGAGCAGTACTTC.

The genes are TRBV5-1 and TRBJ1-6; no clear D. With 5 bases removed from V and 10 bases from J, the gap between germline ends came to 19 bases. The CDR3 is made up of 15 amino acids. Germline V CDR1 and CDR2: SGHRS, YFSETQ. Here the CDR3 DNA reads TGCGCCAGCAGTCGACGGGAGGCGGTAAGGTCACCCCTCCACTTT. It codes for CASSRREAVRSPLHF.

The V gene is TRBV7-1, the J gene TRBJ1-1; no definite D call. TRBV7-1 is an open reading frame, and its role is uncertain. Trimming stripped 3 bases from V and 0 bases from J, with 11 bases between. This CDR3 has 15 amino acids. The CDR3 DNA follows: TGTGCCAGCAGCTCTCTTTTACTAGTGAACACTGAAGCTTTCTTT. It codes for CASSSLLLVNTEAFF.

This chain connects TRBV7-2 to TRBJ2-7; 8 bases map to TRBD2. The CDR3 contains 13 residues. Germline trimming cut 3 bases from V and 7 bases from J; bases unmatched to any gene: 5. Germline loops: CDR1 SGHTA, CDR2 FQGNSA. CDR3 sequence: CASSLSGGTEQYF. The CDR3 nucleotides read TGTGCCAGCAGCTTGAGCGGGGGTACGGAGCAGTACTTC.

This clonotype was seen at least ten times. This rearrangement joins TRBV6-6 to TRBJ2-7, with D tentatively TRBD2 (6 bases). Germline-derived CDR1 and CDR2 are MNHNY and SVGAGI (reference sequence). V lost 5 bases to trimming and J lost 3 bases, with 17 bases between them. CDR3 length equals 15 residues. CDR3 DNA: TGTGCCAGCAGTCGCGGGACGGATGTAGGCTACGAGCAGTACTTC. It specifies CASSRGTDVGYEQYF.

The chain joins TRBV25-1 to TRBJ1-4; no definite D call. V was cut by 6 bases and J by 3 bases, with 20 bases left in between. CDR1 and CDR2 from the germline V gene are MGHDK and SYGVNS. CDR3 length equals 17 residues. The CDR3 protein is CASRPPAGSWANEKLFF. CDR3 in DNA: TGTGCCAGCAGGCCCCCGGCAGGATCATGGGCTAATGAAAAACTGTTTTTT. Together with reference TRBV25-1 and TRBJ1-4, the CDR3 gives the full variable domain: EADIYQTPRYLVIGTGKKITLECSQTMGHDKMYWYQQDPGMELHLIHYSYGVNSTEKGDLSSESTVSRIRTEHFPLTLESARPSHTSQYLCASRPPAGSWANEKLFFGSGTQLSVL.